This T cell receptor beta chain derives from a study of cytomegalovirus exposure and HLA in healthy donors. Trimming took off 4 bases at V and 5 bases at J, with 12 bases between the two ends. The CDR3 runs to 13 residues. Germline-derived CDR1 and CDR2 are SGDLS and YYNGEE. Vbeta (60) and Jbeta (13) primers were used in the PCR. Study processing details: An analysis performed later counted 60 million to 90 million unique TCR beta chains (roughly 11 million of them shared). Using immunoSEQ multiplex PCR, the repertoire was profiled, and TCRdb retains in-frame clones only, with some absent. V, J and clone size are those of that table, while D and trimming were read from the DNA. The repertoire table contains some 75,000 clones. Findings of the study overall: Among the sequence variants, a highly shared cluster was likely an artifact of sequencing. Segments of the TCR beta V type were, in most cases, productive about 87% or about 30% of the time in an earlier analysis.

Details on this clone: Antigen specificity is unknown.

This clonotype was obtained from a man in his forties in good health and CMV-seronegative. The specimen was PBMCs. The chain recombines TRBV9 with TRBJ1-1; the D gene is possibly TRBD1 (6 bases). CDR3 in amino acids: CASSPWQGTEAFF. CDR3 DNA sequence: TGTGCCAGCAGCCCCTGGCAGGGGACTGAAGCTTTCTTT.